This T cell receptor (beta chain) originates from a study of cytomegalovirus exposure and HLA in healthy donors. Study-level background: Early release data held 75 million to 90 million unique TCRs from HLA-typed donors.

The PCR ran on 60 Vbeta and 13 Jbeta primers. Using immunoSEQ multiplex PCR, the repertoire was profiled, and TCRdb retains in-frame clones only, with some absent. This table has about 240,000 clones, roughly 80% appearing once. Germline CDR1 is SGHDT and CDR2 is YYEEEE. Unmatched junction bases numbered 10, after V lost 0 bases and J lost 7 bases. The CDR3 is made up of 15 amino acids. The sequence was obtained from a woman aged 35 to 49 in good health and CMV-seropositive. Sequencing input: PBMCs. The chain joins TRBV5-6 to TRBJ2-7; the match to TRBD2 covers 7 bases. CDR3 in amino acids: CASSLGDGRPGEQYF. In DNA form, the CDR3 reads TGTGCCAGCAGCTTGGGGGACGGGAGGCCGGGAGAGCAGTACTTC.